This TCR beta chain was documented in a study of T-cell memory formation after mild COVID-19. Findings and caveats of the study: A second wave expanding day 15 to 37 was CD4+-biased; contracting clones were balanced. Memory from before infection featured some responding clones, which suggests cross-reactive memory joined.

cDNA libraries for TCR alpha and TCR beta, carrying sample barcodes and UMIs, came from 5'RACE with constant-segment primers. TCRdb itself ran the 5' RACE reads through MiXCR, one entry per CDR3 protein. This table holds about 350,000 distinct CDR3 sequences, roughly 13% found once. V lost 6 bases and J lost 0, with 12 bases in between. The germline V gene encodes CDR1 SGHTA and CDR2 FQGNSA. CDR3 length: 15 amino acids. There are a few counts of this clonotype. Its antigen remains unknown. The sample taken for sequencing was PBMCs or a T cell subset sorted from them (not recorded which). The TCR sequence derives from a man younger than 35 who had mild COVID-19 (a few samples of this study predate the infection). Cell type and time point are not known. The V and J genes are TRBV7-2 and TRBJ2-1; D is ambiguous. The CDR3 sequence is CASSLLMSSYNEQFF. The CDR3, as DNA: TGTGCCAGCAGTTTATTGATGAGCTCCTACAATGAGCAGTTCTTC.